The clone carrying this T cell receptor beta chain was seen only a few times. This sample stems from a study of beta chain features in type 1 diabetes. The study reverse transcribed the entire isolated RNA, so it sequenced expressed TCRB transcripts. The data were produced by immunoSEQ multiplex PCR, yet TCRdb's version contains in-frame clones alone and is incomplete. The table shows around 450,000 clones, with around 10% occurring only once. The CDR3 spans 13 residues. The germline CDR1 and CDR2 sequences are SGHTA and FQGTGA. Trimming took off 1 base at V and 9 bases at J, with 12 bases between the two ends.

The receptor's source is a woman between 18 and 29 years old in good health. The V call is TRBV7-3, the J call TRBJ2-5, with a weak D call TRBD2 (6 bases). Sequencing input: naive CD4+ T cells from blood. The CDR3 reads CASSLRLDGAQYF. The CDR3 DNA follows: TGTGCCAGCAGCTTAAGACTAGATGGGGCCCAGTACTTC.